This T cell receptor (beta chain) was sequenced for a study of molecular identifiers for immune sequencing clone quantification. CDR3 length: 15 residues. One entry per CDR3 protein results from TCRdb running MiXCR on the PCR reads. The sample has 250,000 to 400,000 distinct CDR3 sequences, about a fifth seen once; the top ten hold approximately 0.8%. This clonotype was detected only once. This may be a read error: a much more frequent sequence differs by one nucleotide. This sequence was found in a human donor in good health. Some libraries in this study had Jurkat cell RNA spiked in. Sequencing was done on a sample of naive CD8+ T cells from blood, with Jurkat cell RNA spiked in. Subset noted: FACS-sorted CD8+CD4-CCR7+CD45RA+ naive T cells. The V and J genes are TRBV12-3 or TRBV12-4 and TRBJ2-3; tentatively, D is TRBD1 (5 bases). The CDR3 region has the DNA TGTGACAGCAGTTATCGGGTGACAGAATCAGATACGCAGTATTTT. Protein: CDSSYRVTESDTQYF.